Given below is one TCR beta chain in context. In this sample, this clone turned up a few times. Its antigen has not been determined. No much larger clone is present one base from it, and per-base qualities are unavailable. The CDR1 and CDR2 encoded by the germline V gene are SNHLY and FYNNEI. V gives up 6 bases and J gives up 0 bases, and the segment between their germline ends measures 12 bases. The CDR3 starts with the cysteine, ends with the phenylalanine, and has 15 residues. Only the CDR3 DNA is retained, 45 bases long and in frame from the first base. The time point label for this specimen denotes: recipient sample about 28 days before transplant, after cytoreduction. Blood from recipients was drawn about 28 days before transplant and again at days 30, 100 and 180 after transplant. Nuclei Lysis Solution was used to extract genomic DNA from fresh or cryopreserved unfractionated peripheral blood mononuclear cells.

This specimen belongs to a study of T cell clonotyping in hematopoietic cell transplantation (dated by TCRdb to 2020 to 2023). Regarding the complete study: Recipient samples taken before transplant were obtained following cytoreduction. Patients were recruited between late 2015 and January 2017 and followed until late 2020 or death. In the study, approximately 140 blood samples were gathered from 35 consecutive transplant recipients and their related donors.

TCR beta CDR3 regions were amplified from genomic DNA with the immunoSEQ assay, a bias-controlled multiplex PCR using V- and J-specific primers. A proprietary barcode and Illumina adapter sequences were added to the CDR3 amplicons in a second PCR step. An Illumina MiSeq instrument was used for sequencing of the CDR3 libraries. From the authors' description of their analysis: immunoSEQ Analyzer 3.0 was used for export and quality control, with R Bioconductor and Immunarch used for downstream analyses. Only productive rearrangements within the normalized downsampled data set were used in the calculation of repertoire metrics. In the normalized cohort, a clonotype counted as pathologically expanded if the clonotype was larger than 5 templates. Repertoire diversity was measured with the Inverse Simpson Index. To capture all clonotypes, the CMV-specificity analyses were run on the non-normalized data set. In its TCRdb copy, this immuneACCESS table keeps in-frame sequences only and misses some clones. Where compared with another copy, unresolved V genes explain less than half of these, and the others have no known cause. The V and J calls and clone size come from that table; D and trimming were worked out from the DNA. For this sample there are about 21,000 clones; about nine tenths appear just once. Approximately 4% of the sample belongs to the ten largest clones.

Points the paper makes about the study in general: Inverse Simpson Index values from donors and from recipients before transplant predicted broader TCR repertoire diversity after transplant. Recipient repertoires showed only a small fraction of overlap with donor repertoires, and over 97% appeared de novo at the given depth. Recipient TCR diversity fell after transplant, with pathologically expanded clonotypes rising progressively from day 30 to day 180. The sample size was limited, and CD4 and CD8 repertoire contributions could not be separated because cells were not sorted.

The sample here was peripheral blood mononuclear cells, taken before stem cell transplant. The sequence was obtained from a man between 18 and 35 years old with biphenotypic leukemia. Some clones in this sample may be carry-over from other donors' samples. The chain employs TRBV2 and TRBJ1-5, and TRBD1 may be the D gene, going by 6 matching bases. The nucleotide sequence is TGTGCCAGCAGCTGGGGGCAGTTTAGCAATCAGCCCCAGCATTTT. Its protein product is CASSWGQFSNQPQHF.